This TCR beta chain was found in a study of cytomegalovirus exposure and HLA in healthy donors. In the study overall: HLA-typed donors were the source of tens of millions of unique TCRs held in an early data release.

The study ran its PCR with 60 Vbeta and 13 Jbeta primers. Repertoires were generated with immunoSEQ multiplex PCR, while TCRdb's copy carries only in-frame clones and drops some. Here the sample spans 90,000 or so clones, 78% being singletons. A remark on this clone: Its antigen is undetermined.

Overall study findings and caveats: The sole available immune exposure information was CMV serostatus. Later analysis associated a missense DCLRE1C variant with TCR beta V- and J-gene trimming.

Germline assignment: CDR1 LNHDA and CDR2 SQIVND (reference sequence). V was trimmed by 5 bases and J by 0 bases, leaving 9 bases between them. The CDR3 runs to 14 residues. This chain links TRBV19 with TRBJ2-3; maybe TRBD1 (5 bases). This sequence originates from a woman aged 40-49 years in good health and CMV-seronegative. The material sequenced was PBMCs. CDR3 sequence reads: CASSSQGSTDTQYF. The CDR3 nucleotides are TGTGCCAGTAGTTCTCAGGGTAGCACAGATACGCAGTATTTT.